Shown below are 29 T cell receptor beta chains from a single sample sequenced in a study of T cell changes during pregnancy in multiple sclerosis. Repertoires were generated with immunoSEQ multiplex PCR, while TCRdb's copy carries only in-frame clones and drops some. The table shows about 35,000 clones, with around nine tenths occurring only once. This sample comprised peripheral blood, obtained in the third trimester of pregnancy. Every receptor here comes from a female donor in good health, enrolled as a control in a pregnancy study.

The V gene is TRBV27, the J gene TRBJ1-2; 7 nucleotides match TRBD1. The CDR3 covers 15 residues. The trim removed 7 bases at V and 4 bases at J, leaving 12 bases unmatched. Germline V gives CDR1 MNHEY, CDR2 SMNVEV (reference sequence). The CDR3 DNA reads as TGTGCCAGCACCCCAACGGGAGGGGGCGCCTATGGCTACACCTTC. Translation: CASTPTGGGAYGYTF.

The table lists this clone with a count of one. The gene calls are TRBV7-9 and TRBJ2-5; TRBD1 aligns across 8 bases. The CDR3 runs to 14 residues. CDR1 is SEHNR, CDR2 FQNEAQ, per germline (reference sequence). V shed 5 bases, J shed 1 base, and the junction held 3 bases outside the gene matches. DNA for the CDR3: TGTGCCAGCAGCACAGGACAGGGCCAAGAGACCCAGTACTTC. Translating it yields CASSTGQGQETQYF.

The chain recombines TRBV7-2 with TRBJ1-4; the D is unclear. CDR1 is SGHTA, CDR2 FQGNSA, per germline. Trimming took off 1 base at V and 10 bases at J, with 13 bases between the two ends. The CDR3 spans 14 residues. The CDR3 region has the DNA TGTGCCAGCAGCTTAGTGTCCCCATTGGCAAAACTGTTTTTT. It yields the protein CASSLVSPLAKLFF.

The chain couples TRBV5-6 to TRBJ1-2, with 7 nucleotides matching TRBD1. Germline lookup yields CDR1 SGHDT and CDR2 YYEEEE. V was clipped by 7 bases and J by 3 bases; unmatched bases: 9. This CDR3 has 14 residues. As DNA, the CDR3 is TGTGCCAGCCTGGGAGAAGGGGGCGACTATGGCTACACCTTC. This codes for CASLGEGGDYGYTF.

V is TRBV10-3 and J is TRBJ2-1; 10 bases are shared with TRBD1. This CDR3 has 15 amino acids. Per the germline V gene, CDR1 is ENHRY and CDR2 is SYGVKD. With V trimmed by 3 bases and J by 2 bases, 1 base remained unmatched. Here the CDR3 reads CAISEDRGPYNEQFF. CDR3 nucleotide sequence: TGTGCCATCAGTGAAGACAGGGGGCCCTACAATGAGCAGTTCTTC.

DNA for the CDR3: TGCGCCAGCAGCCCACAGGTCTCTGGAAACACCATATATTTT. Protein: CASSPQVSGNTIYF. V usage is TRBV5-1 and J usage is TRBJ1-3; maybe TRBD1 (5 bases). From germline, CDR1 is SGHRS and CDR2 YFSETQ. With 4 bases removed from V and 0 bases from J, the gap between germline ends came to 8 bases. CDR3 length: 14 amino acids.

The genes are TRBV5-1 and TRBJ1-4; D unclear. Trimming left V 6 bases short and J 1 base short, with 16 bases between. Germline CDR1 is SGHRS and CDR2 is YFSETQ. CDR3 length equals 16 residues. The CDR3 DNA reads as TGCGCCAGCATTCCAGTTGTTCGGGAAACTAATGAAAAACTGTTTTTT. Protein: CASIPVVRETNEKLFF. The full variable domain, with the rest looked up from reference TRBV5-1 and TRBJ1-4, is KAGVTQTPRYLIKTRGQQVTLSCSPISGHRSVSWYQQTPGQGLQFLFEYFSETQRNKGNFPGRFSGRQFSNSRSEMNVSTLELGDSALYLCASIPVVRETNEKLFFGSGTQLSVL.

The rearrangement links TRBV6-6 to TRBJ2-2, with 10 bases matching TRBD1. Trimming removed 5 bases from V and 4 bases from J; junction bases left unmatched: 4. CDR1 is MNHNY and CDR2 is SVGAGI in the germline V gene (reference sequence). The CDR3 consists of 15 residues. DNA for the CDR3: TGTGCCAGCAGTCCGACAGGGGGCGGCACCGGGGAGCTGTTTTTT. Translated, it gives CASSPTGGGTGELFF.

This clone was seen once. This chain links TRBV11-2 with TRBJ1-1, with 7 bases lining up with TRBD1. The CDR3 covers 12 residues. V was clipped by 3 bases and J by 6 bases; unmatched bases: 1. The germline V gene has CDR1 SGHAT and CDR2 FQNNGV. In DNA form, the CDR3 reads TGTGCCAGCAGCTTCACAGGGGCTGAAGCTTTCTTT. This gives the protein CASSFTGAEAFF.

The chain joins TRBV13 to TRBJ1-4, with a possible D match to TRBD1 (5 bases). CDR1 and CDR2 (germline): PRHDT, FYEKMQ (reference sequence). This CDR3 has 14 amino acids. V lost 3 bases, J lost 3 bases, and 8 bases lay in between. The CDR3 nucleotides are TGTGCCAGCAGCTTTGGGGGGTCTAATGAAAAACTGTTTTTT. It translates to CASSFGGSNEKLFF.

The CDR3 nucleotides are TGCGCCAGCAGTCAATGTAGAGGAGGGACTAACTATGGCTACACCTTC. It translates to CASSQCRGGTNYGYTF. V gene TRBV23-1 combines with J gene TRBJ1-2; D gene unclear. TRBV23-1 is labeled an ORF, and its function is uncertain. The CDR3 length is 16 residues. Deletions cut 1 base from V and 0 bases from J, with 12 bases between.

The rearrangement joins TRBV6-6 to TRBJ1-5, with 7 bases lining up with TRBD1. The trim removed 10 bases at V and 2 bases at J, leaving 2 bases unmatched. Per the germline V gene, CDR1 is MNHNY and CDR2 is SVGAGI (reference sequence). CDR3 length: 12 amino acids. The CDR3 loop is CAIGTGNQPQHF. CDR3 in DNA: TGTGCCATTGGGACAGGCAATCAGCCCCAGCATTTT.

CDR3 region: CAISAGTSNNEQYF. CDR3 DNA: TGTGCCATCAGTGCCGGGACTAGTAATAACGAGCAGTACTTC. The V and J genes are TRBV10-3 and TRBJ2-7; TRBD2 matches 8 bases. CDR3 length: 14 amino acids. The junction had 7 bases not matched to a gene; V was cut back by 4 bases and J by 5 bases. Germline CDR1 and CDR2: ENHRY and SYGVKD.

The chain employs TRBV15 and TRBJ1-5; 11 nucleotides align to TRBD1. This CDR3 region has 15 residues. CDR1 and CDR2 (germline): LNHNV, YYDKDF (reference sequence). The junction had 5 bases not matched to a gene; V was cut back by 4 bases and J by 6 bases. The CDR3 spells CATSTGQGAGQPQHF. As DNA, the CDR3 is TGTGCCACCAGCACCGGACAGGGGGCGGGTCAGCCCCAGCATTTT.

The CDR3 here is CAISGTSGGLTTNRNIQYF. In DNA, the CDR3 is TGTGCCATCAGTGGGACTAGCGGGGGGCTAACAACCAACAGGAACATTCAGTACTTC. This sequence joins TRBV10-3 and TRBJ2-4, with TRBD2 matching 14 bases. The V and J ends lost 4 bases and 7 bases, in that order; junction bases with no gene match: 15. The CDR3 covers 19 residues. Germline lookup yields CDR1 ENHRY and CDR2 SYGVKD.

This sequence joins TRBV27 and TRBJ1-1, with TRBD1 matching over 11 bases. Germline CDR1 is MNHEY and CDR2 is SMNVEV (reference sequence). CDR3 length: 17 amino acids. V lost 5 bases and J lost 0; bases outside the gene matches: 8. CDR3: CASSDRDRGILNTEAFF. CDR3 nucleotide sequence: TGTGCCAGCAGTGACCGGGACAGGGGGATCCTGAACACTGAAGCTTTCTTT.

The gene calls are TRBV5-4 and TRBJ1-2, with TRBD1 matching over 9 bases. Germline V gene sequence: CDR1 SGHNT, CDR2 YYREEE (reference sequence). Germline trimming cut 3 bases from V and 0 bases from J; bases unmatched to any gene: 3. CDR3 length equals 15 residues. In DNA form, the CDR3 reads TGTGCCAGCAGCTACTACAGGGGGCCTAACTATGGCTACACCTTC. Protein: CASSYYRGPNYGYTF.

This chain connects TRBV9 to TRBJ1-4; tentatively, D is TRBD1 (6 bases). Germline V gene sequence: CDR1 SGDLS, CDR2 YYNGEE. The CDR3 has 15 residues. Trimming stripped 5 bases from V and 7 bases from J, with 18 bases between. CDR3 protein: CASSPRVQGSEKLFF. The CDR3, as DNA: TGTGCCAGCAGTCCGAGGGTACAGGGTTCTGAAAAACTGTTTTTT.

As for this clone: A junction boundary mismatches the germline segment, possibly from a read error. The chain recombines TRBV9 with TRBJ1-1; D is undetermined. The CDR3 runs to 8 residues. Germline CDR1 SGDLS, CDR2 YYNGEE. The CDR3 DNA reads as TGTGCCAGCAGCGTTGGCCATTTC. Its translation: CASSVGHF.

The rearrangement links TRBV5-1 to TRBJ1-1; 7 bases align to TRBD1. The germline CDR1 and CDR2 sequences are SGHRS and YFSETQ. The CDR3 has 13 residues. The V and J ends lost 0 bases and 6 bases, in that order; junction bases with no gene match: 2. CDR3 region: CASSLDRGPEAFF. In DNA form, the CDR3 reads TGCGCCAGCAGCTTGGATAGGGGGCCTGAAGCTTTCTTT.

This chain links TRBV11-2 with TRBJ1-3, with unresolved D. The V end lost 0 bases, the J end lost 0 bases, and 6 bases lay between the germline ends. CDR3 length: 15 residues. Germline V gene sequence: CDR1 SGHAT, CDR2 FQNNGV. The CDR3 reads CASSLDLSSGNTIYF. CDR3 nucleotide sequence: TGTGCCAGCAGCTTAGATCTGAGCTCTGGAAACACCATATATTTT.

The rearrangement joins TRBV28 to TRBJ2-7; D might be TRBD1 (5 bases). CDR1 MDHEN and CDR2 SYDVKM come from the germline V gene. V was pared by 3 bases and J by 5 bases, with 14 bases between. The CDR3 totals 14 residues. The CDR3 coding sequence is TGTGCCAGCAGTTTCGGCCAGGGTACCCACGAGCAGTACTTC. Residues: CASSFGQGTHEQYF.

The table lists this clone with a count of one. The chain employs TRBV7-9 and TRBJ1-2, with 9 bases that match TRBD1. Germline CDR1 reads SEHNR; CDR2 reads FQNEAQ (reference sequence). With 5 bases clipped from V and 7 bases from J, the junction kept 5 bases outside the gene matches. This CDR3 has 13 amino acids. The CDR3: CASSVGTGSGYTF. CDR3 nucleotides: TGTGCCAGCAGCGTCGGGACAGGGAGTGGCTACACCTTC. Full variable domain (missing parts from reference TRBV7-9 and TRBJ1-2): DTGVSQNPRHKITKRGQNVTFRCDPISEHNRLYWYRQTLGQGPEFLTYFQNEAQLEKSRLLSDRFSAERPKGSFSTLEIQRTEQGDSAMYLCASSVGTGSGYTFGSGTRLTVV.

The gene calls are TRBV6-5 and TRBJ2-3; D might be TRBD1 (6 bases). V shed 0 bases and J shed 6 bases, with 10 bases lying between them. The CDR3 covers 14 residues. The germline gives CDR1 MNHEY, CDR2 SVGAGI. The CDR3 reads CASSYSTGGDTQYF. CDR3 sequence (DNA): TGTGCCAGCAGTTACTCGACAGGCGGGGATACGCAGTATTTT.

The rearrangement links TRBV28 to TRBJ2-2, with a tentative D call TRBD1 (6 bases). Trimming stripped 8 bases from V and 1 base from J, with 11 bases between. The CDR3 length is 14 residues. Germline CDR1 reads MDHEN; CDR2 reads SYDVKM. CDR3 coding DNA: TGTGCCAGCGCCCCGGGACAGAACACCGGGGAGCTGTTTTTT. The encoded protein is CASAPGQNTGELFF. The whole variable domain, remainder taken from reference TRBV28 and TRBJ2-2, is DVKVTQSSRYLVKRTGEKVFLECVQDMDHENMFWYRQDPGLGLRLIYFSYDVKMKEKGDIPEGYSVSREKKERFSLILESASTNQTSMYLCASAPGQNTGELFFGEGSRLTVL.

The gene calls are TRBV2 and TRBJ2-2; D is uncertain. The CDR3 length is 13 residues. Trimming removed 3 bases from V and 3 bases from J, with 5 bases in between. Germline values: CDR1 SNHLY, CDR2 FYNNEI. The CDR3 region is CASSDRDTGELFF. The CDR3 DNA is TGTGCCAGCAGTGATCGGGACACCGGGGAGCTGTTTTTT.

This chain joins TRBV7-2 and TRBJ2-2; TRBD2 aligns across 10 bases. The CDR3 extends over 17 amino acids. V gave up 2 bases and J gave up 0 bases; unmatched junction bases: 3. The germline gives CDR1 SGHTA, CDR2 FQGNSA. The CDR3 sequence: CASSLPSGGSNTGELFF. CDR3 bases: TGTGCCAGCAGCTTACCTAGCGGGGGCTCGAACACCGGGGAGCTGTTTTTT.

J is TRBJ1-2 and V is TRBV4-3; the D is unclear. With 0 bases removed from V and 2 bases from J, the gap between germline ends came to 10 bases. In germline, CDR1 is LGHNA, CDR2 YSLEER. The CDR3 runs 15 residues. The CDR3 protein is CASSQDVTGNYGYTF. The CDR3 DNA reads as TGCGCCAGCAGCCAAGATGTAACGGGGAACTATGGCTACACCTTC.

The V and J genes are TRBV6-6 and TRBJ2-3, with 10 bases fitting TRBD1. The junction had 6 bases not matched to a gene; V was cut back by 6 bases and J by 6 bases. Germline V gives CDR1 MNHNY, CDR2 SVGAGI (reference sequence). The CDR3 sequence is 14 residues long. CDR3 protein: CASRETGGADTQYF. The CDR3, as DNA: TGTGCCAGCAGGGAGACAGGGGGCGCGGATACGCAGTATTTT.